This T cell receptor beta chain was sequenced during a study of T cells in tumors after PD-1 blockade. Overall study context: During anti-PD-1 treatment, some patients continued daily vismodegib 150 mg. Study-wide points: Clonal replacement, not reinvigoration, is suggested for expanded exhausted CD8+ clones after therapy.

The average interval from treatment start to post-treatment squamous cell carcinoma sampling was 31 days. Comments on this clone: Its antigen is unknown. The junction shows a germline mismatch at one end, possibly a read error.

CDR1 is SGHVS and CDR2 is FQNEAQ in the germline V gene. The CDR3 length is 12 residues. TCRdb's copy holds only in-frame clones and misses some; the assay was immunoSEQ multiplex PCR. The sample consists of roughly 13,000 clones, about 67% of them appearing once. Sequencing used tumor tissue, obtained after anti-PD-1 treatment. The chain recombines TRBV7-8 with TRBJ2-7, with TRBD2 as a possible D gene (5 bases). The TCR comes from a human donor with cutaneous squamous cell carcinoma. The CDR3 DNA follows: TGTGCCAGCAGCCTAGCCGGGTTCGAGCAGTACTTC. Its translation: CASSLAGFEQYF.